The 14 T cell receptor beta chains presented below share a single source sample, sequenced in a study of blood T cells in healthy people across ages. A sample-barcoded 5' primer and a J-beta primer mix were used in a second PCR of roughly 7 to 11 cycles. Via MiXCR, TCRdb re-called the 5' RACE reads, giving one row per CDR3 protein. The sample consists of some 1,500,000 distinct CDR3 sequences, about 45% of them appearing once. The material sequenced was blood. The receptors stem from a woman under 30 in good health.

The chain employs TRBV3-1 and TRBJ1-6; D call uncertain. The germline CDR1 and CDR2 sequences are LGHDT and YNNKEL (reference sequence). This CDR3 has 13 amino acids. Deletions cut 10 bases from V and 8 bases from J, with 15 bases between. CDR3 loop: CATQLERDSPLHF. CDR3 bases: TGTGCCACTCAACTCGAACGGGATTCACCCCTCCACTTT. Complete variable domain (other parts from reference TRBV3-1 and TRBJ1-6): DTAVSQTPKYLVTQMGNDKSIKCEQNLGHDTMYWYKQDSKKFLKIMFSYNNKELIINETVPNRFSPKSPDKAHLNLHINSLELGDSAVYFCATQLERDSPLHFGNGTRLTVT.

The gene calls are TRBV4-2 and TRBJ1-1, with TRBD1 matching over 7 bases. The V segment lost 4 bases and the J segment 10 bases; nucleotides outside the gene matches: 15. Germline assignment: CDR1 LGHNA and CDR2 YNFKEQ. The CDR3 totals 15 residues. CDR3 amino acids: CASSLRGRDSRRAFF. The CDR3, as DNA: TGTGCCAGCAGCCTTAGGGGGAGGGACAGCAGAAGAGCTTTCTTT.

The chain carries TRBV30 and TRBJ1-2; no clear D. Germline-derived CDR1 and CDR2 are GTSNPN and SVGIG (reference sequence). This CDR3 is 13 amino acids long. Deletions cut 0 bases from V and 6 bases from J, with 11 bases between. CDR3: CAWSVSDGHGYTF. CDR3 DNA: TGTGCCTGGAGTGTAAGCGACGGGCATGGCTACACCTTC.

This chain links TRBV29-1 with TRBJ2-1, with a weak D call TRBD1 (5 bases). V was shortened by 4 bases and J by 7 bases, with 17 bases between the two germline ends. The CDR3 covers 14 residues. CDR1 is SQVTM, CDR2 ANQGSEA, per germline. CDR3 loop: CSVAWSGLANEQFF. The CDR3 DNA follows: TGCAGCGTTGCATGGTCAGGGCTTGCGAATGAGCAGTTCTTC.

This sequence joins TRBV9 and TRBJ2-7; D is perhaps TRBD2 (5 bases). Trimming took off 8 bases at V and 2 bases at J, with 14 bases between the two ends. The germline V gene has CDR1 SGDLS and CDR2 YYNGEE. CDR3 length: 13 residues. CDR3 bases: TGTGCCAGTGGAGGCTCGAGCCCCTACGAGCAGTACTTC. Translation gives CASGGSSPYEQYF.

This clonotype turned up a few times. V is TRBV20-1 and J is TRBJ2-1; 8 bases are shared with TRBD2. The germline CDR1 and CDR2 sequences are DFQATT and SNEGSKA (reference sequence). The CDR3 has 15 residues. V shed 6 bases and J 6 bases; nucleotides not matched to a gene: 13. The CDR3 spells CSAQQGTRRGNEQFF. DNA for the CDR3: TGCAGTGCCCAGCAGGGGACTAGGAGGGGCAATGAGCAGTTCTTC.

The chain is built from TRBV27 and TRBJ1-5; tentative D call: TRBD1 (5 bases). Germline CDR1 MNHEY, CDR2 SMNVEV (reference sequence). This CDR3 comprises 14 residues. Deletions cut 3 bases from V and 7 bases from J, with 13 bases between. CDR3 sequence (DNA): TGTGCCAGCAGTTTCTCGGGGCGGTACCAGCCCCAGCATTTT. Protein: CASSFSGRYQPQHF.

This clonotype was counted between two and nine times. The rearrangement joins TRBV4-1 to TRBJ2-3, with D possibly being TRBD2 (6 bases). Germline CDR1 and CDR2: MGHRA and YSYEKL. V dropped 3 bases and J dropped 3 bases, with 16 bases sitting between them. This CDR3 has 16 amino acids. DNA for the CDR3: TGCGCCAGCAGCCACGAAGGTCCTAGCGCGACAGATACGCAGTATTTT. This encodes CASSHEGPSATDTQYF.

The chain uses TRBV12-5 and TRBJ2-3; TRBD2 might be the D (6 bases). Deletions cut 4 bases from V and 0 bases from J, with 17 bases between. Looked up from germline, CDR1 is LGHNT and CDR2 is FRNRAP. The CDR3 sequence is 17 residues long. The CDR3 bases are TGTGCTAGTGGTTCACGGACGCGCGGGGCCAGCACAGATACGCAGTATTTT. It codes for CASGSRTRGASTDTQYF. Variable domain in full (rest from reference TRBV12-5 and TRBJ2-3): DARVTQTPRHKVTEMGQEVTMRCQPILGHNTVFWYRQTMMQGLELLAYFRNRAPLDDSGMPKDRFSAEMPDATLATLKIQPSEPRDSAVYFCASGSRTRGASTDTQYFGPGTRLTVL.

The chain links TRBV20-1 to TRBJ1-2; 11 bases line up with TRBD1. In germline, CDR1 is DFQATT, CDR2 SNEGSKA (reference sequence). With V trimmed by 4 bases and J by 7 bases, 5 bases remained unmatched. This CDR3 has 13 amino acids. The CDR3, as DNA: TGCAGTGCTAAAGGACAGGGGGCCTCTGGCTACACCTTC. Its protein product is CSAKGQGASGYTF.

The gene calls are TRBV4-1 and TRBJ2-2, with D possibly being TRBD2 (5 bases). Germline V gives CDR1 MGHRA, CDR2 YSYEKL. This CDR3 is 16 amino acids long. V lost 3 bases, J lost 6 bases, and 17 bases lay in between. CDR3 amino acids: CASSQGLILGSGELFF. The CDR3 region has the DNA TGCGCCAGCAGCCAGGGTCTCATACTAGGGTCCGGGGAGCTGTTTTTT.

The chain combines TRBV12-3 or TRBV12-4 with TRBJ2-3; D call uncertain. CDR3 length equals 15 residues. The V end was cut by 7 bases, the J end by 2 bases, with 16 bases between. The CDR3 is CASTLRSSYTDTQYF. The CDR3 region has the DNA TGTGCCAGCACCTTGCGTTCCTCCTACACAGATACGCAGTATTTT.

The genes are TRBV29-1 and TRBJ2-4; D ambiguous. The germline V gene encodes CDR1 SQVTM and CDR2 ANQGSEA. This CDR3 spans 9 amino acids. Trimming left V 7 bases short and J 11 bases short, with 9 bases between. The CDR3 coding sequence is TGCAGCGCCCTGGCCGTTCAGTACTTC. It encodes CSALAVQYF.

The J gene is TRBJ1-2, the V gene TRBV20-1; TRBD1 matches 7 bases. V shed 6 bases and J 5 bases; nucleotides not matched to a gene: 24. CDR3 length: 18 residues. Germline loops: CDR1 DFQATT, CDR2 SNEGSKA (reference sequence). CDR3 sequence reads: CSACTDRFSKRPGYGYTF. The CDR3 nucleotides read TGCAGTGCATGTACGGACAGGTTCTCTAAAAGGCCGGGGTATGGCTACACCTTC.